The subject of this entry is one T cell receptor beta chain. The sample comes from a study of blood T cell repertoires in COVID-19. The ends were cut back, 0 bases at V and 4 bases at J, with 19 bases in the middle. From germline, CDR1 is LGHDT and CDR2 YNNKEL (reference sequence). The CDR3 extends over 18 amino acids. In the original workflow: Estimation of nucleated cell counts was performed using reference gene primer amplification. TCRdb's copy holds only in-frame clones and misses some; the assay was immunoSEQ multiplex PCR. Clone size and the V and J calls come from that table; the DNA yielded D and trimming. The sample includes about 76,000 clones, roughly 74% seen only once; the top ten take around a sixth.

The receptor comes from a human donor in a cohort sampled during active COVID-19. V and J are TRBV3-1 (or the pseudogene TRBV3-2) and TRBJ1-5, with a possible D match to TRBD1 (5 bases). Material for sequencing was peripheral blood. The CDR3 DNA reads TGTGCCAGCAGCCAAGACGGCGTGCGGCCGGACAATAATCAGCCCCAGCATTTT. This sequence encodes CASSQDGVRPDNNQPQHF.